A selection of T cell receptor beta chains follows, all from one sample in a study of chemoradiotherapy in HPV16-positive cancers. Here immunoSEQ multiplex PCR was the method, and the copy in TCRdb shows in-frame clones only, minus some. This table holds roughly 21,000 clones, around 87% found once. The material sequenced was blood, taken from a patient who underwent chemoradiotherapy. These receptors all come from a human donor with HPV-associated anogenital cancer. The CDR3 runs from the conserved cysteine through the conserved F or W. The order of the fields is J gene, clone size, D gene, V gene, CDR3 protein, CDR3 DNA. A D gene is named only where the DNA matches it firmly. Rows may omit the clone size; those that give it use once, few, many or a size class.

j_call: TRBJ2-3
clone_size: .
d_call: TRBD1
v_call: TRBV11-3
cdr3_aa: CASSLESRQGYTDTQYF
cdr3_nt: TGTGCCAGCAGCTTAGAGTCCCGACAGGGATACACAGATACGCAGTATTTT

j_call: TRBJ1-2
clone_size: .
d_call: .
v_call: TRBV5-4
cdr3_aa: CASSLNRNGYTF
cdr3_nt: TGTGCCAGCAGCTTGAACAGAAATGGCTACACCTTC

j_call: TRBJ1-5
clone_size: .
d_call: .
v_call: TRBV7-2
cdr3_aa: CASSLAPSNQPQHF
cdr3_nt: TGTGCCAGCAGCTTAGCACCTAGCAATCAGCCCCAGCATTTT

j_call: TRBJ1-2
clone_size: few
d_call: .
v_call: TRBV10-2
cdr3_aa: CASSESTNNYGYTF
cdr3_nt: TGCGCCAGCAGTGAGTCGACGAATAACTATGGCTACACCTTC

j_call: TRBJ1-3
clone_size: .
d_call: .
v_call: TRBV9
cdr3_aa: CASSVDIGNTIYF
cdr3_nt: TGTGCCAGCAGCGTAGACATCGGAAACACCATATATTTT

j_call: TRBJ1-2
clone_size: once
d_call: TRBD1
v_call: TRBV18
cdr3_aa: CASSIDRTGGGYTF
cdr3_nt: TGTGCCAGCTCAATCGATAGGACAGGGGGAGGCTACACCTTC

j_call: TRBJ1-1
clone_size: .
d_call: .
v_call: TRBV18
cdr3_aa: CASSPHIIGAEGTEAFF
cdr3_nt: TGTGCCAGCTCACCACACATTATCGGGGCGGAAGGCACTGAAGCTTTCTTT

j_call: TRBJ2-1
clone_size: .
d_call: TRBD2
v_call: TRBV19
cdr3_aa: CASTRTSGGDNEQFF
cdr3_nt: TGTGCCAGTACCCGGACTAGCGGGGGAGACAATGAGCAGTTCTTC

j_call: TRBJ2-5
clone_size: .
d_call: TRBD2
v_call: TRBV19
cdr3_aa: CASNSGGFGETQYF
cdr3_nt: TGTGCCAGTAACTCGGGAGGTTTCGGGGAGACCCAGTACTTC

j_call: TRBJ2-2
clone_size: .
d_call: .
v_call: TRBV6-1
cdr3_aa: CASRDWNTGELFF
cdr3_nt: TGTGCCAGCAGGGACTGGAACACCGGGGAGCTGTTTTTT

j_call: TRBJ2-1
clone_size: once
d_call: .
v_call: TRBV29-1
cdr3_aa: CSAEGSSSSYNEQFF
cdr3_nt: TGCAGCGCCGAGGGTAGCTCCAGCTCCTACAATGAGCAGTTCTTC

j_call: TRBJ2-3
clone_size: .
d_call: .
v_call: TRBV6-5
cdr3_aa: CASSLLGSTTDTQYF
cdr3_nt: TGTGCCAGCAGTTTATTGGGGAGCACCACAGATACGCAGTATTTT

j_call: TRBJ1-3
clone_size: .
d_call: .
v_call: TRBV18
cdr3_aa: CASSPRLNSGNTIYF
cdr3_nt: TGTGCCAGCTCCCCAAGACTGAACTCTGGAAACACCATATATTTT

j_call: TRBJ2-2
clone_size: .
d_call: TRBD2
v_call: TRBV29-1
cdr3_aa: CSVGRLANTGELFF
cdr3_nt: TGCAGCGTAGGTAGACTAGCTAACACCGGGGAGCTGTTTTTT

j_call: TRBJ1-3
clone_size: .
d_call: .
v_call: TRBV5-1
cdr3_aa: CASSLVSGNSGNTIYF
cdr3_nt: TGCGCCAGCAGCTTGGTTTCGGGCAACAGTGGAAACACCATATATTTT

j_call: TRBJ2-2
clone_size: .
d_call: .
v_call: TRBV7-2
cdr3_aa: CASSPTRDTGELFF
cdr3_nt: TGTGCCAGCAGCCCGACCCGCGACACCGGGGAGCTGTTTTTT

j_call: TRBJ2-1
clone_size: .
d_call: TRBD2
v_call: TRBV2
cdr3_aa: CAIMSSGRAEGRQFF
cdr3_nt: TGTGCCATCATGAGTAGCGGGAGGGCCGAAGGTAGGCAGTTCTTC

j_call: TRBJ2-1
clone_size: .
d_call: TRBD2
v_call: TRBV5-1
cdr3_aa: CASSQTSVGNEQFF
cdr3_nt: TGCGCCAGCAGCCAGACTAGCGTCGGCAATGAGCAGTTCTTC

j_call: TRBJ2-7
clone_size: once
d_call: TRBD2
v_call: TRBV28
cdr3_aa: CASSPGLAGGYEQYF
cdr3_nt: TGTGCCAGCAGTCCAGGACTAGCGGGAGGGTACGAGCAGTACTTC

j_call: TRBJ2-7
clone_size: .
d_call: TRBD1
v_call: TRBV27
cdr3_aa: CASSLDLTGLREQYF
cdr3_nt: TGTGCCAGCAGTTTAGACTTGACAGGGCTTAGGGAGCAGTACTTC

j_call: TRBJ1-4
clone_size: .
d_call: .
v_call: TRBV4-1
cdr3_aa: CASSQDRGFEKLFF
cdr3_nt: TGCGCCAGCAGCCAAGATCGGGGCTTTGAAAAACTGTTTTTT

j_call: TRBJ2-7
clone_size: .
d_call: .
v_call: TRBV11-2
cdr3_aa: CASSLQGSEQYF
cdr3_nt: TGTGCCAGCAGCTTGCAGGGATCCGAGCAGTACTTC

j_call: TRBJ1-4
clone_size: .
d_call: .
v_call: TRBV29-1
cdr3_aa: CSFAVGDRNEKLFF
cdr3_nt: TGCAGCTTTGCGGTCGGGGATAGAAATGAAAAACTGTTTTTT

j_call: TRBJ2-1
clone_size: .
d_call: .
v_call: TRBV9
cdr3_aa: CASSGKGGSSYNEQFF
cdr3_nt: TGTGCCAGCAGCGGAAAGGGGGGCAGCTCCTACAATGAGCAGTTCTTC

j_call: TRBJ2-6
clone_size: .
d_call: .
v_call: TRBV6-5
cdr3_aa: CASRPGHSGANVLTF
cdr3_nt: TGTGCCAGCAGACCCGGCCACTCTGGGGCCAACGTCCTGACTTTC

j_call: TRBJ2-3
clone_size: .
d_call: TRBD1
v_call: TRBV2
cdr3_aa: CASIGDSLTDTQYF
cdr3_nt: TGTGCCAGCATAGGGGACAGCCTCACAGATACGCAGTATTTT

j_call: TRBJ2-1
clone_size: .
d_call: .
v_call: TRBV13
cdr3_aa: CASKRTGWNEQFF
cdr3_nt: TGTGCCAGCAAGCGGACCGGTTGGAATGAGCAGTTCTTC

j_call: TRBJ2-7
clone_size: .
d_call: TRBD2
v_call: TRBV5-1
cdr3_aa: CASSLRTSGGNEQYF
cdr3_nt: TGCGCCAGCAGCTTGCGAACGAGCGGGGGGAACGAGCAGTACTTC

j_call: TRBJ2-5
clone_size: .
d_call: .
v_call: TRBV18
cdr3_aa: CASSHRGRGIDATGETQYF
cdr3_nt: TGTGCCAGCTCGCACCGCGGGCGGGGAATTGACGCTACAGGAGAGACCCAGTACTTC

j_call: TRBJ1-4
clone_size: .
d_call: .
v_call: TRBV7-2
cdr3_aa: CASSLDGGRARRVFF
cdr3_nt: TGTGCCAGCAGCTTAGACGGGGGGAGAGCCCGGAGAGTGTTTTTT

j_call: TRBJ1-2
clone_size: .
d_call: .
v_call: TRBV4-1
cdr3_aa: CASSPTRAALGGYTF
cdr3_nt: TGCGCCAGCAGCCCGACCCGGGCCGCCCTTGGGGGCTACACCTTC

j_call: TRBJ1-4
clone_size: .
d_call: .
v_call: TRBV6-5
cdr3_aa: CASSSRDGYREKLFF
cdr3_nt: TGTGCCAGCAGTTCCCGGGACGGGTACCGAGAAAAACTGTTTTTT

j_call: TRBJ2-3
clone_size: .
d_call: .
v_call: TRBV7-9
cdr3_aa: CASSSPSSARDPDTQYF
cdr3_nt: TGTGCCAGCAGCTCACCGTCTTCCGCCAGGGACCCAGATACGCAGTATTTT

j_call: TRBJ1-2
clone_size: .
d_call: .
v_call: TRBV9
cdr3_aa: CASSGGAWGYTF
cdr3_nt: TGTGCCAGCAGCGGCGGGGCCTGGGGCTACACCTTC

j_call: TRBJ2-3
clone_size: .
d_call: TRBD1
v_call: TRBV4-3
cdr3_aa: CASQGQGDADTQYF
cdr3_nt: TGCGCCAGCCAGGGACAGGGGGACGCAGATACGCAGTATTTT

j_call: TRBJ2-1
clone_size: .
d_call: .
v_call: TRBV19
cdr3_aa: CASSSMGPGLSYNEQFF
cdr3_nt: TGTGCCAGTAGTTCTATGGGGCCGGGACTTTCCTACAATGAGCAGTTCTTC

j_call: TRBJ2-7
clone_size: .
d_call: TRBD1
v_call: TRBV7-2
cdr3_aa: CASQTGANTYEQYF
cdr3_nt: TGTGCCAGCCAGACAGGGGCCAACACGTACGAGCAGTACTTC

j_call: TRBJ1-1
clone_size: .
d_call: .
v_call: TRBV10-3
cdr3_aa: CAISEGRARYTEAFF
cdr3_nt: TGTGCCATCAGTGAGGGGAGGGCGCGGTACACTGAAGCTTTCTTT

j_call: TRBJ1-4
clone_size: .
d_call: .
v_call: TRBV14
cdr3_aa: CASSPGLNEKLFF
cdr3_nt: TGTGCCAGCAGCCCAGGACTTAATGAAAAACTGTTTTTT

j_call: TRBJ2-7
clone_size: .
d_call: .
v_call: TRBV5-5
cdr3_aa: CASSLGLRRDNEQYF
cdr3_nt: TGTGCCAGCAGCTTGGGGCTGCGTCGGGACAACGAGCAGTACTTC

j_call: TRBJ2-2
clone_size: .
d_call: TRBD1
v_call: TRBV5-1
cdr3_aa: CASSLQGEGTGELFF
cdr3_nt: TGCGCCAGCAGCTTACAGGGGGAAGGCACCGGGGAGCTGTTTTTT

j_call: TRBJ2-1
clone_size: .
d_call: TRBD1
v_call: TRBV4-3
cdr3_aa: CASSQGQGGYNEQFF
cdr3_nt: TGCGCCAGCAGCCAGGGACAGGGGGGCTACAATGAGCAGTTCTTC

j_call: TRBJ1-1
clone_size: once
d_call: .
v_call: TRBV6-5
cdr3_aa: CASSYGGQNTEAFF
cdr3_nt: TGTGCCAGCAGTTACGGTGGACAGAACACTGAAGCTTTCTTT

j_call: TRBJ1-2
clone_size: .
d_call: .
v_call: TRBV19
cdr3_aa: CASSIRETYGYTF
cdr3_nt: TGTGCCAGTAGTATTCGGGAAACATATGGCTACACCTTC

j_call: TRBJ2-7
clone_size: .
d_call: .
v_call: TRBV6-6
cdr3_aa: CASSYLDTRSYEQYF
cdr3_nt: TGTGCCAGCAGTTACCTGGACACACGATCCTACGAGCAGTACTTC

j_call: TRBJ1-3
clone_size: .
d_call: .
v_call: TRBV6-5
cdr3_aa: CASRQGFGNTIYF
cdr3_nt: TGTGCCAGCAGGCAGGGCTTTGGAAACACCATATATTTT

j_call: TRBJ2-7
clone_size: .
d_call: TRBD1
v_call: TRBV13
cdr3_aa: CASRQTGNEQYF
cdr3_nt: TGTGCCAGCAGGCAGACAGGGAACGAGCAGTACTTC

j_call: TRBJ1-5
clone_size: .
d_call: TRBD1
v_call: TRBV6-6
cdr3_aa: CASSLIPGTGNQPQHF
cdr3_nt: TGTGCCAGCAGCCTCATACCCGGGACAGGGAATCAGCCCCAGCATTTT